Below are 9 T cell receptor beta chains sequenced from a single sample in a study of T cell changes during pregnancy in multiple sclerosis (dated by TCRdb to between 2018 and 2020). The method was the immunoSEQ multiplex PCR assay. The table comes from immuneACCESS by way of TCRdb, which keeps in-frame sequences with V and J called. Part of the clones is missing from these tables; in studies checked, under half for an unresolved V gene and the rest for unknown reasons. Present in this sample are tens of thousands of clones, about 91% of which were seen just once. Of the sample, about 5.8% is held by the ten largest clones. Sequencing was performed on CD8+ T cells from peripheral blood mononuclear cells, taken before pregnancy. These receptors all come from a female donor with multiple sclerosis, enrolled in a pregnancy study.

This sequence joins TRBV2 and TRBJ2-7; perhaps TRBD2 as D (6 bases). Germline V gives CDR1 SNHLY, CDR2 FYNNEI. The length of the CDR3 is 13 residues. Trimming removed 6 bases at V and 0 bases at J, with 9 bases between. Here the CDR3 reads CASREGLSYEQYF. The CDR3 DNA reads as TGTGCCAGCAGGGAGGGTCTCTCCTACGAGCAGTACTTC.

This sequence joins TRBV7-9 and TRBJ1-1, with 9 bases identical to TRBD1. Germline values: CDR1 SEHNR, CDR2 FQNEAQ (reference sequence). The CDR3 extends over 15 amino acids. Unmatched junction bases numbered 6, after V lost 6 bases and J lost 1 base. Here the CDR3 reads CASRSPGQGNTEAFF. CDR3 nucleotide sequence: TGTGCCAGCAGATCACCGGGACAGGGGAACACTGAAGCTTTCTTT.

This clone was detected a few times. The chain couples TRBV19 to TRBJ1-3, with no clear D. V was shortened by 9 bases and J by 3 bases, with 9 bases between the two germline ends. The CDR3 totals 12 residues. Per germline, CDR1 LNHDA and CDR2 SQIVND (reference sequence). The CDR3 is CASRLGGNTIYF. The CDR3 nucleotides read TGTGCCAGCAGGTTAGGTGGAAACACCATATATTTT.

The DNA of the CDR3 is TGTGCCAGCAGCGCCGCCGGGACTAGCGGGGGGGCAGATGAGCAGTTCTTC. Translation gives CASSAAGTSGGADEQFF. The rearrangement links TRBV11-2 to TRBJ2-1; 16 bases line up with TRBD2. The CDR3 length is 17 residues. In germline, CDR1 is SGHAT, CDR2 FQNNGV. V dropped 5 bases and J dropped 8; count of bases not matched to a gene: 9.

The count of this clone is one. CDR3 in amino acids: CASSLRLENDYEQYF. CDR3 in DNA: TGTGCCAGCAGCTTGCGGTTGGAGAATGACTACGAGCAGTACTTC. V gene TRBV5-6 combines with J gene TRBJ2-7; D remains ambiguous. Trimming took off 1 base at V and 3 bases at J, with 14 bases between the two ends. The CDR3 consists of 15 residues. Looked up from germline, CDR1 is SGHDT and CDR2 is YYEEEE. Using reference TRBV5-6 and TRBJ2-7 for the parts outside the CDR3, the full variable domain is DAGVTQSPTHLIKTRGQQVTLRCSPKSGHDTVSWYQQALGQGPQFIFQYYEEEERQRGNFPDRFSGHQFPNYSSELNVNALLLGDSALYLCASSLRLENDYEQYFGPGTRLTVT.

This chain uses TRBV4-2 with TRBJ1-4; D is uncertain. The CDR3 has 15 residues. The V end lost 0 bases, the J end lost 5 bases, and 10 bases lay between the germline ends. The germline V gene has CDR1 LGHNA and CDR2 YNFKEQ. In DNA, the CDR3 is TGTGCCAGCAGCCAAGATACAGAGGGAAATGAAAAACTGTTTTTT. This translates into CASSQDTEGNEKLFF.

The CDR3 nucleotides are TGTGCCAGCAGCTCGTCAGGGGCCGAGCAGTACTTC. This gives the protein CASSSSGAEQYF. This chain uses TRBV5-6 with TRBJ2-7; perhaps TRBD1 as D (6 bases). The CDR3 sequence is 12 residues long. V lost 3 bases, J lost 6 bases, and 10 bases lay in between. Germline V gene sequence: CDR1 SGHDT, CDR2 YYEEEE.

The chain carries TRBV7-9 and TRBJ2-7, with D unresolved. The germline V gene encodes CDR1 SEHNR and CDR2 FQNEAQ (reference sequence). Trimming took 1 base from V and 2 from J, leaving 9 bases between them. This CDR3 is 14 amino acids long. CDR3 in DNA: TGTGCCAGCAGCTTAGACAGTGATCCCTACGAGCAGTACTTC. Translating it yields CASSLDSDPYEQYF.

The rearrangement joins TRBV2 to TRBJ1-1; a weak D match, TRBD1 (5 bases). The CDR3 loop spans 11 amino acids. Trimming stripped 4 bases from V and 7 bases from J, with 7 bases between. Per germline, CDR1 SNHLY and CDR2 FYNNEI. CDR3 sequence (DNA): TGTGCCAGCAGTGTACAGGATGAAGCTTTCTTT. Protein sequence: CASSVQDEAFF.